Following are 25 T cell receptor beta chains from one sample sequenced in a study of T cells in Graves' hyperthyroidism and ophthalmopathy. The source material, RNA transcripts, was used to amplify TCR beta CDR3 regions. First-round RT-PCR targeting the TCR CDR3 was performed with the HTBI primer set. Each CDR3 protein gets one entry after TCRdb re-called the multiplex PCR reads with MiXCR. Among almost 500,000 distinct CDR3 sequences, under 25% were seen once, and the ten largest hold approximately 54%. The specimen sequenced was blood. The receptors shown here come from a woman in her seventies with Graves' ophthalmopathy.

V and J are TRBV5-6 and TRBJ2-1; tentative D call: TRBD2 (6 bases). The ends were cut back, 2 bases at V and 8 bases at J, with 8 bases in the middle. The germline V gene encodes CDR1 SGHDT and CDR2 YYEEEE. This CDR3 contains 12 residues. The CDR3, as DNA: TGTGCCAGCAGCTTCAGGGAGGATGAGCAGTTCTTC. Translation: CASSFREDEQFF.

This clonotype occurred a few times. J is TRBJ2-2 and V is TRBV29-1, with 8 bases matching TRBD1. Germline V gene data show CDR1 as SQVTM and CDR2 as ANQGSEA. This CDR3 contains 16 residues. Trimming removed 7 bases from V and 0 bases from J; junction bases left unmatched: 10. In DNA form, the CDR3 reads TGCAGCGCAACCCTACCGGGACAGGCGAACACCGGGGAGCTGTTTTTT. It encodes CSATLPGQANTGELFF.

Ten or more counts support this clonotype. V usage is TRBV28 and J usage is TRBJ1-2; no definite D call. V lost 4 bases and J 3 bases, leaving 15 bases between the germline ends. Germline assignment: CDR1 MDHEN and CDR2 SYDVKM. The CDR3 spans 15 residues. The DNA of the CDR3 is TGTGCCAGCAGTTATCCGGTAGGGAGGGACTATGGCTACACCTTC. Its translation: CASSYPVGRDYGYTF.

The chain employs TRBV29-1 and TRBJ1-1; maybe TRBD1 (5 bases). This CDR3 contains 12 residues. Germline values: CDR1 SQVTM, CDR2 ANQGSEA. The V gene lost 1 base and the J gene lost 4 bases, with 7 bases spanning the gap. The CDR3 reads CSVEGQFTEAFF. The DNA for the CDR3 is TGCAGCGTTGAAGGACAGTTCACTGAAGCTTTCTTT.

The V call is TRBV5-1, the J call TRBJ2-2, with D possibly being TRBD1 or TRBD2 (5 bases each). The CDR3 has 13 amino acids. From germline, CDR1 is SGHRS and CDR2 YFSETQ. Trimming removed 4 bases from V and 2 bases from J, with 6 bases in between. For the CDR3, the DNA is TGCGCCAGCAGCGGGGGAAACACCGGGGAGCTGTTTTTT. This translates into CASSGGNTGELFF.

The table lists this clonotype with a few counts. J is TRBJ2-3 and V is TRBV4-1; D perhaps matches TRBD2 (6 bases). The CDR3 runs to 15 residues. Trimming left V 9 bases short and J 0 bases short, with 16 bases between. Germline lookup yields CDR1 MGHRA and CDR2 YSYEKL. The CDR3 DNA follows: TGCGCCAGTATCAACCGGGCGGGGAGCACAGATACGCAGTATTTT. Translating gives CASINRAGSTDTQYF.

The chain links TRBV25-1 to TRBJ2-7; D is tentatively TRBD1 or TRBD2 (5 bases each). CDR3 length: 14 amino acids. Trimming removed 2 bases at V and 5 bases at J, with 13 bases between. The germline V gene has CDR1 MGHDK and CDR2 SYGVNS. The CDR3: CASSEGVRGDEQYF. The CDR3 DNA sequence: TGTGCCAGCAGTGAAGGGGTGAGGGGAGACGAGCAGTACTTC.

The rearrangement links TRBV27 to TRBJ2-7; D is possibly TRBD2 (7 bases). V shed 8 bases and J shed 3 bases, with 17 bases lying between them. Germline V lookup: CDR1 MNHEY, CDR2 SMNVEV (reference sequence). The CDR3 consists of 14 residues. The DNA of the CDR3 is TGTGCCAGCTCCTTAGGGGGGGCCGTCTACGAGCAGTACTTC. It encodes CASSLGGAVYEQYF.

The chain couples TRBV30 to TRBJ2-5, with a possible D match to TRBD1 (5 bases). Germline CDR1 and CDR2: GTSNPN and SVGIG (reference sequence). V was shortened by 0 bases and J by 9 bases, with 14 bases between the two germline ends. The CDR3 extends over 13 amino acids. The CDR3 DNA reads TGTGCCTGGAGTGTAGTGGGCGCAGGGCCCCAGTACTTC. Translated, it gives CAWSVVGAGPQYF.

This chain uses TRBV29-1 with TRBJ1-1, with D perhaps matching TRBD1 (5 bases). Germline V gives CDR1 SQVTM, CDR2 ANQGSEA. The CDR3 runs to 13 residues. V shed 7 bases and J shed 0 bases, with 12 bases lying between them. The CDR3 nucleotides read TGCAGCGGGAAGGGACGGATGAACACTGAAGCTTTCTTT. This gives the protein CSGKGRMNTEAFF.

This clonotype was observed a handful of times. DNA for the CDR3: TGCAGTGCTAGTGACAGGCCGTACAATGAGCAGTTCTTC. Translation: CSASDRPYNEQFF. The chain links TRBV20-1 to TRBJ2-1, with D possibly TRBD1 on 6 matching bases. CDR3 length: 13 residues. With 3 bases removed from V and 4 bases from J, the gap between germline ends came to 10 bases. The germline CDR1 and CDR2 sequences are DFQATT and SNEGSKA (reference sequence).

The chain uses TRBV11-2 and TRBJ2-5, with a weak D call TRBD2 (6 bases). V shed 3 bases and J shed 4 bases, with 18 bases lying between them. Germline CDR1 is SGHAT and CDR2 is FQNNGV. The CDR3 length is 16 residues. CDR3 coding DNA: TGTGCCAGCAGCTTGGGCCTTGGGGGACTGCGAGAGACCCAGTACTTC. Protein sequence: CASSLGLGGLRETQYF.

This chain uses TRBV27 with TRBJ2-3; 9 bases agree with TRBD2. There are 14 residues in the CDR3. CDR1 MNHEY and CDR2 SMNVEV come from the germline V gene (reference sequence). Trimming at V came to 7 bases and at J to 4 bases, leaving 6 bases not matched to a gene. The CDR3 sequence: CASTGLAIADTQYF. The CDR3 coding sequence is TGTGCCAGCACAGGACTAGCGATCGCAGATACGCAGTATTTT.

There are a few counts of this clonotype. CDR3 coding DNA: TGTGCCAGCAGCTCCCAACCAATAGCCAAAAACATTCAGTACTTC. This encodes CASSSQPIAKNIQYF. The rearrangement joins TRBV11-2 to TRBJ2-4; unclear D gene. In germline, CDR1 is SGHAT, CDR2 FQNNGV. V gave up 4 bases and J gave up 0 bases, with 10 bases separating them. The CDR3 spans 15 residues.

The sample holds a few counts of this clonotype. This chain uses TRBV20-1 with TRBJ2-5, with 8 bases identical to TRBD2. The CDR3 is 16 amino acids. V trimming: 1 base; J trimming: 2 bases; junction bases outside the gene matches: 9. CDR1 and CDR2 from the germline V gene are DFQATT and SNEGSKA (reference sequence). The chain's CDR3 is CSARGLVAGNQETQYF. The CDR3 region has the DNA TGCAGTGCTAGAGGATTGGTAGCGGGAAATCAAGAGACCCAGTACTTC.

This clonotype was counted at least ten times. The chain couples TRBV7-3 to TRBJ2-3, with D possibly being TRBD2 (5 bases). The germline V gene encodes CDR1 SGHTA and CDR2 FQGTGA. The ends were cut back, 5 bases at V and 2 bases at J, with 11 bases in the middle. The CDR3 contains 14 residues. As DNA, the CDR3 is TGTGCCAGCAGCCGGACTCCCTACACAGATACGCAGTATTTT. This gives the protein CASSRTPYTDTQYF.

This rearrangement joins TRBV5-4 to TRBJ2-3; D is tentatively TRBD1 or TRBD2 (5 bases each). CDR1 and CDR2 (germline): SGHNT, YYREEE (reference sequence). This CDR3 region has 14 residues. V lost 4 bases and J lost 4, with 13 bases in between. CDR3 residues: CASSTIGTADTQYF. The CDR3 DNA is TGTGCCAGCAGCACAATCGGGACCGCAGATACGCAGTATTTT.

This chain joins TRBV19 and TRBJ2-7; tentative D call: TRBD2 (6 bases). The germline gives CDR1 LNHDA, CDR2 SQIVND (reference sequence). The CDR3 spans 17 residues. The V and J ends lost 3 bases and 1 base respectively, with 19 bases between them. The CDR3 DNA reads as TGTGCCAGTAGTATGACACCTCCGGGAGCGGTTTCCTACGAGCAGTACTTC. Translated, it gives CASSMTPPGAVSYEQYF.

Many counts were recorded for this clonotype. The V call is TRBV27, the J call TRBJ1-6, with 8 bases identical to TRBD1. After removal of 5 bases from V and 7 bases from J, the junction contained 10 bases not matched to a gene. This CDR3 has 16 amino acids. CDR1 MNHEY and CDR2 SMNVEV come from the germline V gene (reference sequence). The CDR3 here is CASSPRQGIVNSPLHF. The CDR3 nucleotides are TGTGCCAGCAGTCCGCGACAGGGGATAGTAAATTCACCCCTCCACTTT.

The chain is built from TRBV20-1 and TRBJ2-7; 11 bases are shared with TRBD1. The CDR3 is 13 amino acids. Germline V lookup: CDR1 DFQATT, CDR2 SNEGSKA (reference sequence). The ends lost 1 base at V and 6 bases at J; junction bases unmatched: 2. The CDR3 region is CSARGDRGFEQYF. CDR3 sequence (DNA): TGCAGTGCTAGAGGGGACAGGGGGTTCGAGCAGTACTTC.

There are many counts of this clonotype. The genes are TRBV29-1 and TRBJ2-5, with D maybe TRBD2 (5 bases). Trimming took 4 bases from V and 1 from J, leaving 13 bases between them. Germline CDR1 is SQVTM and CDR2 is ANQGSEA. The length of the CDR3 is 14 residues. CDR3 sequence: CSVGAGPSQETQYF. The CDR3 region has the DNA TGCAGCGTTGGCGCGGGCCCAAGCCAAGAGACCCAGTACTTC.

The table lists this clonotype with a few counts. The chain has TRBV11-2 and TRBJ2-5, with D perhaps TRBD1 (6 bases). The CDR3 runs 15 residues. Between the trimmed V and J ends, which lost 3 bases and 3 bases, there was a span of 14 bases. The germline V gene has CDR1 SGHAT and CDR2 FQNNGV. The CDR3 protein is CASSFDRGTKETQYF. For the CDR3, the DNA is TGTGCCAGCAGCTTCGACCGTGGGACAAAAGAGACCCAGTACTTC.

This clonotype was seen a single time. The junction does not match germline at one end; this may be a read error. The chain combines TRBV7-9 with TRBJ1-5; D uncertain. CDR1 SEHNR and CDR2 FQNEAQ come from the germline V gene (reference sequence). The CDR3 has 14 residues. The CDR3 region has the DNA TGCGCCAGCAGTCAAGAAGGCGGGAGTCAGCCCCAGCATTTT. Encoded protein: CASSQEGGSQPQHF. Full variable domain (remainder filled in from reference TRBV7-9 and TRBJ1-5): DTGVSQNPRHKITKRGQNVTFRCDPISEHNRLYWYRQTLGQGPEFLTYFQNEAQLEKSRLLSDRFSAERPKGSFSTLEIQRTEQGDSAMYLCASSQEGGSQPQHFGDGTRLSIL.

This chain uses TRBV20-1 with TRBJ1-1, with unresolved D. Germline CDR1 and CDR2: DFQATT and SNEGSKA (reference sequence). This CDR3 is 15 amino acids long. The V and J ends lost 6 bases and 0 bases respectively, with 17 bases between them. In DNA form, the CDR3 reads TGCAGTGCAACCCTCGTCCGGCTCATGAACACTGAAGCTTTCTTT. This sequence encodes CSATLVRLMNTEAFF.

A few counts support this clonotype. The chain joins TRBV9 to TRBJ1-1; the match to TRBD1 covers 7 bases. Germline lookup yields CDR1 SGDLS and CDR2 YYNGEE. The CDR3 is made up of 17 amino acids. The J segment lost 5 bases and the V segment lost 0 bases, leaving 13 bases of the junction unmatched. The CDR3 region is CASSVDPRQGVGTEAFF. In nucleotides, the CDR3 is TGTGCCAGCAGCGTAGACCCTCGACAGGGCGTGGGGACTGAAGCTTTCTTT.